The clone carrying this T cell receptor beta chain was seen repeatedly, ten times or more. Its antigen is unidentified. This beta chain was picked up by a library intended for alpha chains and is off target, so its count carries little meaning. Time point here: sample taken at primary tumor resection. The approximately 72 donors had untreated early-stage non-small cell lung cancer. Frozen PBMC, nontumor lung or tumor provided whole RNA, which was sequenced unsorted. The source of the sample is a study of spatial heterogeneity in lung cancer. The overall study: The study found that TCR transcript counts in tumor regions correlated strongly with a matched bulk RNA-seq T cell module score.

Study observations and caveats: Counts of expanded intratumoral alpha and beta TCRs tracked tumor mutation counts.

Individual TCR cDNA molecules each bore their own unique molecular identifier. TCRdb analysed the 5' RACE reads with MiXCR anew, one entry per CDR3 protein. The sample lists about 9,600 distinct CDR3 sequences, around 12% occurring once. CDR3 length: 14 amino acids. The germline V gene has CDR1 SNHLY and CDR2 FYNNEI. The J segment lost 10 bases and the V segment lost 5 bases, leaving 6 bases of the junction unmatched. The genes are TRBV2 and TRBJ1-4; 11 bases align to TRBD1. The receptor's source is a male donor with early-stage non-small cell lung cancer. The sample here was lung tumor tissue, taken at surgery. CDR3 in DNA: TGTGCCAGCAGTTTCGGGACAGGGGGAGGAAAACTGTTTTTT. Translated: CASSFGTGGGKLFF. The full variable domain, completed using reference TRBV2 and TRBJ1-4, is EPEVTQTPSHQVTQMGQEVILRCVPISNHLYFYWYRQILGQKVEFLVSFYNNEISEKSEIFDDQFSVERPDGSNFTLKIRSTKLEDSAMYFCASSFGTGGGKLFFGSGTQLSVL.